The 17 T cell receptor beta chains given below trace back to one sample, sequenced in a study of shared clonotypes between healthy human individuals. Clones were sequenced by immunoSEQ multiplex PCR, and TCRdb holds only the in-frame ones, with some missing. The sample yields 2,100,000 or so clones, approximately 94% seen once. The sample was naive CD4+ T cells sorted from blood. The sample's subset: CD45RA+ positively selected. These receptors originate from a man aged 18-30 years in good health.

This clone has only one observation. The chain uses TRBV6-5 and TRBJ1-2, with 7 positions matching TRBD1. Per the germline V gene, CDR1 is MNHEY and CDR2 is SVGAGI. This CDR3 contains 15 residues. Trimming at V came to 6 bases and at J to 6 bases, leaving 13 bases not matched to a gene. The CDR3 protein is CASRPTGVIGDGYTF. CDR3 bases: TGTGCCAGCAGGCCTACAGGGGTAATTGGAGATGGCTACACCTTC.

CDR3 protein: CASSLPWTSGSYTDTQYF. The CDR3 nucleotides read TGTGCCAGCAGCTTACCCTGGACTAGCGGGAGCTACACAGATACGCAGTATTTT. This chain joins TRBV7-2 and TRBJ2-3, with TRBD2 matching over 13 bases. The CDR3 loop spans 18 amino acids. V gave up 2 bases and J gave up 2 bases; unmatched junction bases: 7. CDR1 is SGHTA, CDR2 FQGNSA, per germline.

The rearrangement links TRBV25-1 to TRBJ2-1, with 8 bases lining up with TRBD2. The CDR3 has 14 amino acids. With 6 bases clipped from V and 2 bases from J, the junction kept 3 bases outside the gene matches. Germline values: CDR1 MGHDK, CDR2 SYGVNS. CDR3 sequence (DNA): TGTGCCAGCAGGGGACTAGACGCCTACAATGAGCAGTTCTTC. Amino acid sequence: CASRGLDAYNEQFF. Full variable domain (rest looked up from reference TRBV25-1 and TRBJ2-1): EADIYQTPRYLVIGTGKKITLECSQTMGHDKMYWYQQDPGMELHLIHYSYGVNSTEKGDLSSESTVSRIRTEHFPLTLESARPSHTSQYLCASRGLDAYNEQFFGPGTRLTVL.

The genes are TRBV28 and TRBJ1-2; D unresolved. Trimming took off 7 bases at V and 1 base at J, with 16 bases between the two ends. CDR3 length: 15 residues. CDR1 is MDHEN, CDR2 SYDVKM, per germline. CDR3 protein: CASTAVWSDNYGYTF. CDR3 in DNA: TGTGCCAGCACCGCCGTGTGGTCCGATAACTATGGCTACACCTTC.

This chain joins TRBV30 and TRBJ2-5; D uncertain. This CDR3 has 17 residues. Germline CDR1 GTSNPN, CDR2 SVGIG (reference sequence). V was cut by 5 bases and J by 5 bases, with 27 bases left in between. This chain's CDR3 is CAWGAPYRTYKGETQYF. For the CDR3, the DNA is TGTGCCTGGGGAGCCCCATATCGGACGTATAAAGGGGAGACCCAGTACTTC.

This rearrangement joins TRBV5-1 to TRBJ1-4, with 7 nucleotides matching TRBD1. This CDR3 spans 14 amino acids. Germline lookup yields CDR1 SGHRS and CDR2 YFSETQ. J gave up 8 bases and V 0 bases, and 4 bases lay outside the gene matches. The CDR3 spells CASSLEQGVEKLFF. The CDR3 DNA follows: TGCGCCAGCAGCTTGGAGCAGGGGGTAGAAAAACTGTTTTTT.

This chain links TRBV11-3 with TRBJ2-7; no firm D call. Trimming shortened V by 5 bases and J by 2 bases, and 13 bases separated the two germline ends. Germline-derived CDR1 and CDR2 are SGHNT and YENEEA. The CDR3 runs 14 residues. CDR3 sequence reads: CASSRAGPTYEQYF. In DNA form, the CDR3 reads TGTGCCAGCAGCCGTGCCGGGCCAACCTACGAGCAGTACTTC.

As concerns this clone: Other DNA sequences in this sample translate to the same CDR3. The rearrangement uses TRBV6-1 and TRBJ2-7; TRBD1 is a possible D gene (5 bases). Trimming removed 1 base from V and 2 bases from J, with 9 bases in between. From germline, CDR1 is MNHNS and CDR2 SASEGT. This CDR3 is 14 amino acids long. CDR3 sequence: CASSEVWGTYEQYF. The CDR3 DNA follows: TGTGCCAGCAGTGAAGTCTGGGGCACCTACGAGCAGTACTTC.

CDR3 sequence (DNA): TGTGCCAGCGGGAGTAGAAGCTCCTACGAGCAGTACTTC. Its translation: CASGSRSSYEQYF. The rearrangement uses TRBV19 and TRBJ2-7, with D possibly being TRBD2 (6 bases). V lost 9 bases and J lost 0, with 12 bases in between. This CDR3 has 13 residues. Germline CDR1 and CDR2: LNHDA and SQIVND (reference sequence).

The CDR3: CASTDTGNQPQHF. CDR3 DNA sequence: TGTGCCAGTACCGATACCGGCAATCAGCCCCAGCATTTT. This chain links TRBV19 with TRBJ1-5; D unclear. The CDR3 totals 13 residues. Germline assignment: CDR1 LNHDA and CDR2 SQIVND (reference sequence). The V gene lost 7 bases and the J gene lost 2 bases, with 9 bases spanning the gap.

The chain has TRBV6-5 and TRBJ1-6; a weak D match, TRBD1 (6 bases). This CDR3 comprises 14 residues. Germline V gene sequence: CDR1 MNHEY, CDR2 SVGAGI. Between the trimmed V and J ends, which lost 0 bases and 10 bases, there was a span of 10 bases. This CDR3 reads CASSYSGQLSPLHF. CDR3 nucleotide sequence: TGTGCCAGCAGTTACTCCGGACAGTTATCACCCCTCCACTTT.

The chain employs TRBV7-6 and TRBJ2-1; 7 nucleotides line up with TRBD1. CDR3 length equals 14 residues. The ends lost 6 bases at V and 7 bases at J; junction bases unmatched: 9. CDR1 SGHVS and CDR2 FNYEAQ come from the germline V gene. The CDR3 coding sequence is TGTGCCAGCAGTAGAGTACAGGGGTGGAATGAGCAGTTCTTC. It yields the protein CASSRVQGWNEQFF.

The CDR3 DNA reads as TGTGCCAGCAGCACAGCGGGCCCCACCGGTGAGCAGTTCTTC. Translation: CASSTAGPTGEQFF. The V and J genes are TRBV7-3 and TRBJ2-1; tentative D call: TRBD2 (6 bases). The CDR3 consists of 14 residues. V gave up 5 bases and J gave up 9 bases, with 17 bases separating them. CDR1 SGHTA and CDR2 FQGTGA come from the germline V gene. The full variable domain, completed using reference TRBV7-3 and TRBJ2-1, is GAGVSQTPSNKVTEKGKYVELRCDPISGHTALYWYRQSLGQGPEFLIYFQGTGAADDSGLPNDRFFAVRPEGSVSTLKIQRTERGDSAVYLCASSTAGPTGEQFFGPGTRLTVL.

J is TRBJ2-2 and V is TRBV4-1, with 7 bases matching TRBD2. Germline V gene data show CDR1 as MGHRA and CDR2 as YSYEKL. V trimming: 4 bases; J trimming: 4 bases; junction bases outside the gene matches: 6. The CDR3 runs 15 residues. The chain's CDR3 is CASSPGGSGTGELFF. The CDR3 nucleotides read TGCGCCAGCAGCCCCGGGGGGTCTGGCACCGGGGAGCTGTTTTTT.

Regarding this clone: This CDR3 is also generated by other DNA sequences in the sample. The chain couples TRBV19 to TRBJ1-3; D remains unclear. V shed 2 bases and J shed 0 bases, with 5 bases lying between them. The germline V gene has CDR1 LNHDA and CDR2 SQIVND (reference sequence). The CDR3 has 14 amino acids. As DNA, the CDR3 is TGTGCCAGTAGTATAACGAGCTCTGGAAACACCATATATTTT. Translating gives CASSITSSGNTIYF. The full variable domain, completed using reference TRBV19 and TRBJ1-3, is DGGITQSPKYLFRKEGQNVTLSCEQNLNHDAMYWYRQDPGQGLRLIYYSQIVNDFQKGDIAEGYSVSREKKESFPLTVTSAQKNPTAFYLCASSITSSGNTIYFGEGSWLTVV.

The gene calls are TRBV7-9 and TRBJ1-6; 8 bases align to TRBD1. V lost 3 bases, J lost 9 bases, and 16 bases stayed unmatched. This CDR3 spans 18 amino acids. Germline loops: CDR1 SEHNR, CDR2 FQNEAQ (reference sequence). The CDR3 region is CASSFWVAGGPTISPLHF. The CDR3 coding sequence is TGTGCCAGCAGCTTTTGGGTCGCAGGGGGCCCTACAATTTCACCCCTCCACTTT.

The chain recombines TRBV5-6 with TRBJ1-2, with D tentatively TRBD1 (6 bases). CDR3 length equals 17 residues. Germline V gene lookup returns CDR1 SGHDT and CDR2 YYEEEE. The ends were cut back, 3 bases at V and 7 bases at J, with 25 bases in the middle. The CDR3 is CASSWGPGGQGISGYTF. The CDR3 DNA is TGTGCCAGCAGCTGGGGTCCTGGTGGGCAGGGGATTAGTGGCTACACCTTC. The whole variable domain, remainder taken from reference TRBV5-6 and TRBJ1-2, is DAGVTQSPTHLIKTRGQQVTLRCSPKSGHDTVSWYQQALGQGPQFIFQYYEEEERQRGNFPDRFSGHQFPNYSSELNVNALLLGDSALYLCASSWGPGGQGISGYTFGSGTRLTVV.